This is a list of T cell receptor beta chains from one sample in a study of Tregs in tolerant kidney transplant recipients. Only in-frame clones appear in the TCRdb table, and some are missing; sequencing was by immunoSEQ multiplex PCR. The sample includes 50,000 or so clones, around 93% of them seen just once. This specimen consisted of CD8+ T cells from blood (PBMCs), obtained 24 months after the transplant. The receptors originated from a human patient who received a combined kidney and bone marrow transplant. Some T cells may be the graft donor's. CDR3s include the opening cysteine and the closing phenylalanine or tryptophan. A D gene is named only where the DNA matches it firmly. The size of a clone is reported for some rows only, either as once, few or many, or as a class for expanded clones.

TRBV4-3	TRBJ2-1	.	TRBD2	CASSQDLVAGGPDEQFF	TGCGCCAGCAGCCAAGATCTGGTAGCGGGAGGGCCTGATGAGCAGTTCTTC
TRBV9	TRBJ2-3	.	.	CASSSYSTDTQYF	TGTGCCAGCAGCTCCTACAGCACAGATACGCAGTATTTT
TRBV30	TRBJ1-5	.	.	CAWTTSGAINQPQHF	TGTGCCTGGACCACCTCTGGGGCCATAAATCAGCCCCAGCATTTT
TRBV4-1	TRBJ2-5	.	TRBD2	CASSQVTGLAGRQETQYF	TGCGCCAGCAGCCAAGTTACCGGACTAGCGGGACGCCAAGAGACCCAGTACTTC
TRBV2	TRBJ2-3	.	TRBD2	CASRELATSHTQYF	TGTGCCAGCAGAGAACTAGCGACTTCCCATACGCAGTATTTT
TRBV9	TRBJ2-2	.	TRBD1	CASSDGTGSYTGELFF	TGTGCCAGCAGCGACGGGACAGGAAGTTACACCGGGGAGCTGTTTTTT
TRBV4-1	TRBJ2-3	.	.	CASSQEARNTQYF	TGCGCCAGCAGCCAAGAAGCGCGAAATACGCAGTATTTT
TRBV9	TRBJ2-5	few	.	CASSKGTGEETQYF	TGTGCCAGCAGCAAGGGAACGGGGGAAGAGACCCAGTACTTC
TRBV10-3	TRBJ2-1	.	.	CAISSGDNEQFF	TGTGCCATCAGTTCGGGGGACAATGAGCAGTTCTTC
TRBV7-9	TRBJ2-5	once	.	CASSSPATDRQETQYF	TGTGCCAGCAGCTCTCCGGCGACGGACAGACAAGAGACCCAGTACTTC
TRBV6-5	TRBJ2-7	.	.	CASSYGDEQYF	TGTGCCAGCAGTTACGGAGACGAGCAGTACTTC
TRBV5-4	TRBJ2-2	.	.	CASSWENWGTGELFF	TGTGCCAGCAGCTGGGAGAACTGGGGCACCGGGGAGCTGTTTTTT
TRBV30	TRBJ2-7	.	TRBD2	CASTLAGAPSAYEQYF	TGTGCCTCGACGCTAGCGGGGGCGCCCTCGGCTTACGAGCAGTACTTC
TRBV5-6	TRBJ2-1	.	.	CASSSTGLYNEQFF	TGTGCCAGCAGCTCGACAGGTCTCTACAATGAGCAGTTCTTC
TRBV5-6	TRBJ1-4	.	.	CASTLSSINFEKLFF	TGTGCCAGCACCCTGAGTAGCATTAACTTTGAAAAACTGTTTTTT
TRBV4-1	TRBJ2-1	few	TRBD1	CASGQGASYEQFF	TGCGCCAGCGGGCAGGGGGCATCGTATGAGCAGTTCTTC